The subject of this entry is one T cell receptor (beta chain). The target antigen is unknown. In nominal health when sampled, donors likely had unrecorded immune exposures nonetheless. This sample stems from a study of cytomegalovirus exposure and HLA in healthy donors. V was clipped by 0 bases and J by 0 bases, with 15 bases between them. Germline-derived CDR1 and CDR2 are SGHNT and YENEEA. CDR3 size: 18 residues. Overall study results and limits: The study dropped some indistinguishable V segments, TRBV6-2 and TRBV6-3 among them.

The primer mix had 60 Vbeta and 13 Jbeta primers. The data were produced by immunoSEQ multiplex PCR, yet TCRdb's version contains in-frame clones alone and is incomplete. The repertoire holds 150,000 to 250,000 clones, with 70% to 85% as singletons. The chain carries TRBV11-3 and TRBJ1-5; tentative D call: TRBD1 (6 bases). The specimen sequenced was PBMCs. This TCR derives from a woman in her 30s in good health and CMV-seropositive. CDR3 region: CASSLENRAFYSNQPQHF. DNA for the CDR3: TGTGCCAGCAGCTTAGAAAACAGGGCCTTTTATAGCAATCAGCCCCAGCATTTT.